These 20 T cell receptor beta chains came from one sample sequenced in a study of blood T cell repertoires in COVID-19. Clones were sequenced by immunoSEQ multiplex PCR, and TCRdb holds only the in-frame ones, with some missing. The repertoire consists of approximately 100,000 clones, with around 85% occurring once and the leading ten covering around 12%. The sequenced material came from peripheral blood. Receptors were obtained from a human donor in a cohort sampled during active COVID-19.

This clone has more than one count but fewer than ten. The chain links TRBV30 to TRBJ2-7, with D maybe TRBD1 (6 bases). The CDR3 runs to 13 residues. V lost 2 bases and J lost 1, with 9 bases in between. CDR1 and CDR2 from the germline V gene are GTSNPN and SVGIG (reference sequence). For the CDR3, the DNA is TGTGCCTGGAGTCTTGGACAGTCCTACGAGCAGTACTTC. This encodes CAWSLGQSYEQYF.

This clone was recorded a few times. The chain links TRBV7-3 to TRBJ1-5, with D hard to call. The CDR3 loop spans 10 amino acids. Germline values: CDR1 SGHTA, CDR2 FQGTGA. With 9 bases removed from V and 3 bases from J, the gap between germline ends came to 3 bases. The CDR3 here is CASLNQPQHF. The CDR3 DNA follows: TGTGCCAGTCTCAATCAGCCCCAGCATTTT.

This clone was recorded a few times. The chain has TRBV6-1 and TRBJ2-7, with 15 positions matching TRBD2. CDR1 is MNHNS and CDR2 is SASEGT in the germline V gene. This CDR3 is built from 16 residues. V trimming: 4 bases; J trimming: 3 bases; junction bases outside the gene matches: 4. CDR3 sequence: CASSAPGLAGGYEQYF. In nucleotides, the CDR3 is TGTGCCAGCAGTGCCCCGGGACTAGCGGGGGGCTACGAGCAGTACTTC.

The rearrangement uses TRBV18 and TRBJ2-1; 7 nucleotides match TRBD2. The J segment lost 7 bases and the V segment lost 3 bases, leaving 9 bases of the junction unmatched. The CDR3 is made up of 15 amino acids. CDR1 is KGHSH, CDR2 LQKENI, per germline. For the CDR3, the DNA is TGTGCCAGCTCACCCCTTGCGGGAGTAAGAAATGAGCAGTTCTTC. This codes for CASSPLAGVRNEQFF.

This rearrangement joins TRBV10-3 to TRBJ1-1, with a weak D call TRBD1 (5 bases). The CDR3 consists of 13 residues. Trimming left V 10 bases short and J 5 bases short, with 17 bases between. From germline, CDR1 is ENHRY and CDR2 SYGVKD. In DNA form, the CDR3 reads TGTGCCACTCTCTGGGGGGGAAATACTGAAGCTTTCTTT. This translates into CATLWGGNTEAFF.

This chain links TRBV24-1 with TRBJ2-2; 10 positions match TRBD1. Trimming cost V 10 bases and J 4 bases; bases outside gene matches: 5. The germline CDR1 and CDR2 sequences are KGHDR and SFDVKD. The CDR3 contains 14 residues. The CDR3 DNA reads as TGTGCCACTACGGGACAGGGGCCCACCGGGGAGCTGTTTTTT. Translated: CATTGQGPTGELFF.

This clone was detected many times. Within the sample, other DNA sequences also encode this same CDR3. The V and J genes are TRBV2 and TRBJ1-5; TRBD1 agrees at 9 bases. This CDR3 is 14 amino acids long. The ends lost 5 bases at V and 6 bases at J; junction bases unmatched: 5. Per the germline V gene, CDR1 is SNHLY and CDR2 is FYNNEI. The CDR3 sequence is CASSQDRGSQPQHF. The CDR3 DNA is TGTGCCAGCAGTCAGGACAGGGGTAGTCAGCCCCAGCATTTT.

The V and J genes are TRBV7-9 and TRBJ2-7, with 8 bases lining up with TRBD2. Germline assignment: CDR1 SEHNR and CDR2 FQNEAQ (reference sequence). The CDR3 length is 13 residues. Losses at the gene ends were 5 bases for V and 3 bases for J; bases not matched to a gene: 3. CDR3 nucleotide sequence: TGTGCCAGCAGCCCCCGGGAGGGCTACGAGCAGTACTTC. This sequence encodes CASSPREGYEQYF.

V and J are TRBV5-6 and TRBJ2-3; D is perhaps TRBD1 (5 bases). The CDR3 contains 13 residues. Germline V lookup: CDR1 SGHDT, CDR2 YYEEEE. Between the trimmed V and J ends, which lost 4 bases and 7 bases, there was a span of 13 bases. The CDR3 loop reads CASSRETDYTQYF. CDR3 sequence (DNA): TGTGCCAGCAGCAGAGAGACAGACTATACGCAGTATTTT.

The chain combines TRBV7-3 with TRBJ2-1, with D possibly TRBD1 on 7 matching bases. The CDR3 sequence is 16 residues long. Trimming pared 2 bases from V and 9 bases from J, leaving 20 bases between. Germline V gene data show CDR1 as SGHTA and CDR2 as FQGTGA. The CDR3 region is CASSLLPGRGEGEQFF. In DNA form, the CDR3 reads TGTGCCAGCAGCTTACTGCCCGGCAGGGGGGAAGGTGAGCAGTTCTTC.

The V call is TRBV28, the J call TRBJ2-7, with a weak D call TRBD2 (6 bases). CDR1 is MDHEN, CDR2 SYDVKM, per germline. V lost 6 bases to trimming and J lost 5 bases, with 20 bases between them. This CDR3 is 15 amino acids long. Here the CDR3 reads CASRRDGGSLNEQYF. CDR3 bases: TGTGCCAGCAGGAGGGACGGAGGGAGCTTGAACGAGCAGTACTTC. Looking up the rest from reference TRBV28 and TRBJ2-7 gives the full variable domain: DVKVTQSSRYLVKRTGEKVFLECVQDMDHENMFWYRQDPGLGLRLIYFSYDVKMKEKGDIPEGYSVSREKKERFSLILESASTNQTSMYLCASRRDGGSLNEQYFGPGTRLTVT.

CDR3 DNA: TGTGCCATCAGGGGACTAGCGGGGGGTCCCCTGGGGAATGAGCAGTTCTTC. The encoded protein is CAIRGLAGGPLGNEQFF. V is TRBV10-3 and J is TRBJ2-1, with TRBD2 identical over 15 bases. Trimming took 6 bases from V and 7 from J; bases not matched to a gene: 10. This CDR3 has 17 amino acids. Looked up from germline, CDR1 is ENHRY and CDR2 is SYGVKD.

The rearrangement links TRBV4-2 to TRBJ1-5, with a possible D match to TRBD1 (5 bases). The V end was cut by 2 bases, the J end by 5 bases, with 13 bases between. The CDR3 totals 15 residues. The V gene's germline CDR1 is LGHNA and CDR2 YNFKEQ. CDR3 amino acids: CASSQFLSGDQPQHF. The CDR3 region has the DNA TGTGCCAGCAGCCAATTCTTATCGGGGGATCAGCCCCAGCATTTT.

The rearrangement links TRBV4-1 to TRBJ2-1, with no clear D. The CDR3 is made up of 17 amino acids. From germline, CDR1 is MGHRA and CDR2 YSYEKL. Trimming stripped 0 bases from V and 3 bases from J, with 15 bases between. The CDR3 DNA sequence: TGCGCCAGCAGCCAAGATTCAGAGACCAACTACTACAATGAGCAGTTCTTC. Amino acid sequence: CASSQDSETNYYNEQFF.

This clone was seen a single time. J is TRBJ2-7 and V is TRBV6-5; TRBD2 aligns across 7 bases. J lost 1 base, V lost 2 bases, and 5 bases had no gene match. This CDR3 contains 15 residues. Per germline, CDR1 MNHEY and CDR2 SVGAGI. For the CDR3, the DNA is TGTGCCAGCAGTTACGGGGGGGGTGGTTCCTACGAGCAGTACTTC. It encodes CASSYGGGGSYEQYF.

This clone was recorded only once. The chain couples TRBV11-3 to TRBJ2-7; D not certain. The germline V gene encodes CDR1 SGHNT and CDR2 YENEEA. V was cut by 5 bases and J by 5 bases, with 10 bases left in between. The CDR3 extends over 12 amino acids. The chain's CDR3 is CASSAASHEQYF. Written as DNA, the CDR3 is TGTGCCAGCAGCGCGGCATCCCACGAGCAGTACTTC. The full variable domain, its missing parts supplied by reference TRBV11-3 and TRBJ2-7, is EAGVVQSPRYKIIEKKQPVAFWCNPISGHNTLYWYLQNLGQGPELLIRYENEEAVDDSQLPKDRFSAERLKGVDSTLKIQPAELGDSAVYLCASSAASHEQYFGPGTRLTVT.

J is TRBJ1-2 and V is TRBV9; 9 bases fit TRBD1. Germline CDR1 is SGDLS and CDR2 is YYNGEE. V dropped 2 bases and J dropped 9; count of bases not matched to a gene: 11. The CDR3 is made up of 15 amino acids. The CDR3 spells CASSVPGQGFRRYTF. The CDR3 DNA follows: TGTGCCAGCAGCGTCCCCGGACAGGGGTTCCGTCGCTACACCTTC.

The CDR3 protein is CASSRIGTVSNSPLHF. The CDR3 bases are TGTGCCAGCAGCCGAATCGGGACAGTTAGTAATTCACCCCTCCACTTT. V is TRBV5-5 and J is TRBJ1-6, with 7 bases matching TRBD1. Trimming at V came to 4 bases and at J to 6 bases, leaving 10 bases not matched to a gene. Looked up from germline, CDR1 is SGHKS and CDR2 is YYEKEE (reference sequence). The CDR3 extends over 16 amino acids.

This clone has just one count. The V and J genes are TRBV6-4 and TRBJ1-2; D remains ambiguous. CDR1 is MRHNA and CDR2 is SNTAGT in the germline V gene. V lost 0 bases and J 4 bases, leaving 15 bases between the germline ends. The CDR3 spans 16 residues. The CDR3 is CASSDSTARLGYGYTF. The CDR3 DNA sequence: TGTGCCAGCAGTGACTCAACGGCCAGGCTTGGCTATGGCTACACCTTC.

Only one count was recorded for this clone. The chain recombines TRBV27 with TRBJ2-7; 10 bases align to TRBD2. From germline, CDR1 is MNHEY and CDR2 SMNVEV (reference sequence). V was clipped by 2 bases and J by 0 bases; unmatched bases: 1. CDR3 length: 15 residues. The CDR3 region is CASSLGTSVSYEQYF. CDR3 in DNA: TGTGCCAGCAGTTTAGGGACTAGCGTCTCCTACGAGCAGTACTTC.